Listed below are T cell receptor beta chains from one sample, sequenced in a study of neurological immune-mediated disorders. Via MiXCR, TCRdb re-called the 5' RACE reads, giving one row per CDR3 protein. The data contain about 71,000 distinct CDR3 sequences, around 13% of them singletons. Material: PBMCs. The receptors come from a female donor with HTLV-1-associated myelopathy (HAM/TSP). Each CDR3 is given with its conserved first and last residue. The D gene is left open where the match is weak. Not all rows give a size; the values are once, few, many and, for expanded clones, a class.

NA	TRBV5-1	many	TRBJ2-7	TGCGCCAGCAGCTTGGAGGGTGGCGACGAGCAGTACTTC	CASSLEGGDEQYF
TRBD1	TRBV12-3/TRBV12-4	many	TRBJ2-5	TGTGCCAGCACCATGAGGGGGCCTGAGACCCAGTACTTC	CASTMRGPETQYF
TRBD1	TRBV7-8	many	TRBJ2-5	TGTGCCAGCAGCCCCGGGACAGCCCAAGAGACCCAGTACTTC	CASSPGTAQETQYF
NA	TRBV5-1	many	TRBJ1-3	TGCGCCAGCAGCATGGCGGGGGCCCTATCTGGAAACACCATATATTTT	CASSMAGALSGNTIYF
TRBD2	TRBV10-3	many	TRBJ2-3	TGTGCCATCAGGGGGACTAGCGGGGGTTCCACAGATACGCAGTATTTT	CAIRGTSGGSTDTQYF
NA	TRBV3-1	many	TRBJ2-1	TGTGCCAGCAGCCAAGCCGATGAGCAGTTCTTC	CASSQADEQFF
NA	TRBV5-1	many	TRBJ1-6	TGCGCCAGCAGCTCAGACAGCTCCTATAATTCACCCCTCCACTTT	CASSSDSSYNSPLHF
NA	TRBV18	many	TRBJ2-3	TGTGCCAGCTCACCCCTTGAGTTTGATACGCAGTATTTT	CASSPLEFDTQYF
NA	TRBV29-1	many	TRBJ2-1	TGCAGCGTGGCCCGGGCGACCAGCAATGAGCAGTTCTTC	CSVARATSNEQFF
NA	TRBV29-1	NA	TRBJ2-7	TGCAGCGGCCGGACATGGTACGAGCAGTACTTC	CSGRTWYEQYF
TRBD1	TRBV5-6	many	TRBJ1-5	TGTGCCAGCAGCTTGGACAGGGGGCAAGGTCAGCCCCAGCATTTT	CASSLDRGQGQPQHF
NA	TRBV4-1	many	TRBJ1-1	TGCGCCAGCAGCCGGATCGTCCTAAACCAAGGGGTGAACACTGAAGCTTTCTTT	CASSRIVLNQGVNTEAFF
NA	TRBV6-5	many	TRBJ2-7	TGTGCCAGCACCCTAGTTTGGCCCTCCGACGAGCAGTACTTC	CASTLVWPSDEQYF
NA	TRBV6-2/TRBV6-3	NA	TRBJ2-1	TGTGCCAGCAGTTCCGTCCTCCGACAGAAAGCTGAGCAGTTCTTC	CASSSVLRQKAEQFF
NA	TRBV29-1	many	TRBJ2-7	TGCAGCGTCTCCGACACGGCTATCTCCTACGAGCAGTACTTC	CSVSDTAISYEQYF
TRBD2	TRBV4-1	many	TRBJ2-1	TGCGCCAGCAGAGAATTTGGCGGGGGGGCCTCCTACAATGAGCAGTTCTTC	CASREFGGGASYNEQFF
NA	TRBV20-1	many	TRBJ1-2	TGCAGTGCTCTTCTGTTTGGAGGGGCGGATGGCTACACCTTC	CSALLFGGADGYTF
NA	TRBV20-1	many	TRBJ2-7	TGCAGTGCTAGGTCAGCTCTCTACGAGCAGTACTTC	CSARSALYEQYF